This T cell receptor (beta chain) was sequenced during a study of OX40 agonist ivuxolimab in advanced cancers. Points on this clone: The sample contains more than one DNA sequence encoding this CDR3.

V was cut by 3 bases and J by 1 base, with 3 bases left in between. Germline V lookup: CDR1 MGHRA, CDR2 YSYEKL. This CDR3 is built from 12 residues. Data came from immunoSEQ multiplex PCR; TCRdb stores just in-frame clones and leaves some out. The repertoire has more than 25,000 clones, approximately 80% of them found once; the top ten carry about 29%. The receptor's source is an adult with an advanced solid tumor such as melanoma, head and neck, liver or kidney cancer. The sequenced sample was CD4+ or CD8+ T cells sorted from blood, obtained in a trial of the OX40 agonist ivuxolimab. The chain combines TRBV4-1 with TRBJ1-1; the D is unclear. The CDR3 DNA reads TGCGCCAGCAGCCAGGGGAACACTGAAGCTTTCTTT. Translating it yields CASSQGNTEAFF.